The next 20 T cell receptor beta chains were all read from a single sample in a study of T cell responses to AZD1222 COVID-19 vaccine. Here immunoSEQ multiplex PCR was the method, and the copy in TCRdb shows in-frame clones only, minus some. The table has around 100,000 clones, 88% seen once. This sample comprised peripheral blood, obtained on day 0 of AZD1222 vaccination. Receptor source: an adult in good health.

The genes are TRBV4-2 and TRBJ2-6; D could derive from TRBD1 or TRBD2 (7 bases each). V was cut by 4 bases and J by 2 bases, with 18 bases left in between. This CDR3 contains 18 residues. Germline CDR1 LGHNA, CDR2 YNFKEQ. CDR3 nucleotides: TGTGCCAGCAGCCTGAGGTGGGAGGGGGCTACTGGGGCCAACGTCCTGACTTTC. This gives the protein CASSLRWEGATGANVLTF.

The chain carries TRBV18 and TRBJ2-1; D is possibly TRBD1 (5 bases). Germline-derived CDR1 and CDR2 are KGHSH and LQKENI. The CDR3 length is 14 residues. Deletions cut 4 bases from V and 6 bases from J, with 13 bases between. The CDR3 reads CASSQSQGGNEQFF. CDR3 in DNA: TGTGCCAGCTCACAATCGCAGGGCGGCAATGAGCAGTTCTTC.

The rearrangement links TRBV9 to TRBJ2-2, with 11 bases matching TRBD2. The V and J ends lost 3 bases and 7 bases, in that order; junction bases with no gene match: 8. This CDR3 is built from 16 residues. Germline V gives CDR1 SGDLS, CDR2 YYNGEE. The CDR3 DNA sequence: TGTGCCAGCAGCGCCGTAGCGGGAGGGCGTGGCGGGGAGCTGTTTTTT. It specifies CASSAVAGGRGGELFF.

The genes are TRBV9 and TRBJ1-3; the match to TRBD1 covers 7 bases. Germline assignment: CDR1 SGDLS and CDR2 YYNGEE. With V trimmed by 3 bases and J by 0 bases, 3 bases remained unmatched. This CDR3 has 15 residues. The CDR3 DNA is TGTGCCAGCAGCGGGGGGACAGACTCTGGAAACACCATATATTTT. Translating it yields CASSGGTDSGNTIYF. The variable domain in full, with the rest retrieved from reference TRBV9 and TRBJ1-3, is DSGVTQTPKHLITATGQRVTLRCSPRSGDLSVYWYQQSLDQGLQFLIQYYNGEERAKGNILERFSAQQFPDLHSELNLSSLELGDSALYFCASSGGTDSGNTIYFGEGSWLTVV.

This chain joins TRBV7-9 and TRBJ1-2, with a weak D call TRBD1 (6 bases). Trimming left V 5 bases short and J 4 bases short, with 14 bases between. This CDR3 spans 14 amino acids. CDR1 is SEHNR and CDR2 is FQNEAQ in the germline V gene (reference sequence). The CDR3 DNA is TGTGCCAGCAGCCGGGACAACTTAGGCTATGGCTACACCTTC. As protein: CASSRDNLGYGYTF.

This clone was picked up a small number of times. The chain uses TRBV7-8 and TRBJ1-5; weak D call: TRBD1 (5 bases). Looked up from germline, CDR1 is SGHVS and CDR2 is FQNEAQ. This CDR3 comprises 16 residues. V was trimmed by 1 base and J by 2 bases, leaving 12 bases between them. The CDR3 region is CASSLGSRAGNQPQHF. The CDR3 DNA follows: TGTGCCAGCAGCTTAGGTAGCAGGGCTGGCAATCAGCCCCAGCATTTT.

This chain joins TRBV11-3 and TRBJ2-5, with TRBD2 matching over 10 bases. The CDR3 consists of 18 residues. CDR1 is SGHNT, CDR2 YENEEA, per germline. The trim removed 5 bases at V and 3 bases at J, leaving 15 bases unmatched. CDR3 sequence: CASSPRASGSPREETQYF. The CDR3 DNA is TGTGCCAGCAGCCCTAGGGCTAGCGGGAGCCCCCGGGAAGAGACCCAGTACTTC. Together with reference TRBV11-3 and TRBJ2-5, the CDR3 gives the full variable domain: EAGVVQSPRYKIIEKKQPVAFWCNPISGHNTLYWYLQNLGQGPELLIRYENEEAVDDSQLPKDRFSAERLKGVDSTLKIQPAELGDSAVYLCASSPRASGSPREETQYFGPGTRLLVL.

V is TRBV30 and J is TRBJ1-6; D is unresolved. The V gene lost 1 base and the J gene lost 5 bases, with 6 bases spanning the gap. The germline V gene encodes CDR1 GTSNPN and CDR2 SVGIG (reference sequence). The CDR3 spans 13 residues. The CDR3 DNA follows: TGTGCCTGGAGTGCCAGGAATAATTCACCCCTCCACTTT. Translated, it gives CAWSARNNSPLHF. Using reference TRBV30 and TRBJ1-6 for the parts outside the CDR3, the full variable domain is SQTIHQWPATLVQPVGSPLSLECTVEGTSNPNLYWYRQAAGRGLQLLFYSVGIGQISSEVPQNLSASRPQDRQFILSSKKLLLSDSGFYLCAWSARNNSPLHFGNGTRLTVT.

The chain uses TRBV20-1 and TRBJ2-5; 7 bases agree with TRBD2. Per germline, CDR1 DFQATT and CDR2 SNEGSKA (reference sequence). This CDR3 spans 16 amino acids. Trimming cost V 3 bases and J 2 bases; bases outside gene matches: 12. CDR3 bases: TGCAGTGCTAGTCCCCTGGCTAGCGGTTCACAAGAGACCCAGTACTTC. Translation gives CSASPLASGSQETQYF.

The gene calls are TRBV28 and TRBJ1-5; tentative D call: TRBD1 (6 bases). Germline V gene data show CDR1 as MDHEN and CDR2 as SYDVKM. The CDR3 has 12 amino acids. Trimming removed 8 bases at V and 6 bases at J, with 11 bases between. CDR3 bases: TGTGCCAGCTTTAAGGGGGTTCAGCCCCAGCATTTT. Protein sequence: CASFKGVQPQHF.

This sequence joins TRBV6-5 and TRBJ2-5; tentatively, D is TRBD2 (5 bases). Per the germline V gene, CDR1 is MNHEY and CDR2 is SVGAGI. The germline V and J ends were trimmed by 0 bases and 5 bases, with 16 bases remaining between them. The CDR3 loop spans 16 amino acids. The CDR3 region is CASSYSIASLRETQYF. CDR3 sequence (DNA): TGTGCCAGCAGTTACTCGATAGCTAGCCTCAGGGAGACCCAGTACTTC.

This rearrangement joins TRBV4-2 to TRBJ1-6, with 7 positions matching TRBD1. J was trimmed by 9 bases and V by 1 base; bases with no gene match: 3. Germline V lookup: CDR1 LGHNA, CDR2 YNFKEQ. The CDR3 length is 14 residues. The CDR3, as DNA: TGTGCCAGCAGCCAAGTTGAGGGGGCTTCACCCCTCCACTTT. This sequence encodes CASSQVEGASPLHF.

The CDR3 region is CASSIGPVTEAFF. The CDR3 DNA reads TGTGCCAGTAGTATAGGTCCGGTCACTGAAGCTTTCTTT. The genes are TRBV19 and TRBJ1-1; D is unclear. The CDR3 contains 13 residues. Germline V gene lookup returns CDR1 LNHDA and CDR2 SQIVND (reference sequence). V gave up 1 base and J gave up 4 bases, with 7 bases separating them.

For the CDR3, the DNA is TGTGCCAGCTCCCCGAGGGAGTACTCTGGAAACACCATATATTTT. Translating it yields CASSPREYSGNTIYF. The chain couples TRBV2 to TRBJ1-3; no firm D call. This CDR3 has 15 residues. The V and J ends lost 8 bases and 0 bases respectively, with 14 bases between them. Germline V gene data show CDR1 as SNHLY and CDR2 as FYNNEI.

This chain uses TRBV30 with TRBJ1-2; TRBD1 aligns across 7 bases. CDR1 is GTSNPN, CDR2 SVGIG, per germline (reference sequence). Germline trimming cut 3 bases from V and 5 bases from J; bases unmatched to any gene: 6. The CDR3 loop spans 13 amino acids. CDR3 nucleotide sequence: TGTGCCTGGAGCCGGGACAGCGATTATGGCTACACCTTC. It translates to CAWSRDSDYGYTF.

In DNA form, the CDR3 reads TGTGCCAGCAGTAACCCTACTAGCAATCAGCCCCAGCATTTT. Protein sequence: CASSNPTSNQPQHF. The chain carries TRBV7-8 and TRBJ1-5; D is uncertain. This CDR3 comprises 14 residues. The V gene lost 6 bases and the J gene lost 0 bases, with 9 bases spanning the gap. Per germline, CDR1 SGHVS and CDR2 FQNEAQ.

The chain uses TRBV7-3 and TRBJ2-5, with 8 bases identical to TRBD1. The CDR3 totals 13 residues. Germline V lookup: CDR1 SGHTA, CDR2 FQGTGA. Trimming at V came to 5 bases and at J to 5 bases, leaving 4 bases not matched to a gene. CDR3 sequence (DNA): TGTGCCAGCAGCCAGGGGGCCGGGGAGACCCAGTACTTC. It is translated as CASSQGAGETQYF.

The CDR3 is CASSLYTGFESEAFF. The CDR3 DNA reads TGTGCCAGCAGTTTATATACAGGGTTCGAATCTGAAGCTTTCTTT. V is TRBV27 and J is TRBJ1-1; D is possibly TRBD1 (6 bases). The CDR3 spans 15 residues. V lost 1 base and J 6 bases, leaving 15 bases between the germline ends. Germline lookup yields CDR1 MNHEY and CDR2 SMNVEV (reference sequence).

This clone appeared a few times. The rearrangement joins TRBV15 to TRBJ1-5; D gene unclear. Germline lookup yields CDR1 LNHNV and CDR2 YYDKDF (reference sequence). The CDR3 extends over 14 amino acids. V was cut by 3 bases and J by 2 bases, with 8 bases left in between. CDR3 sequence reads: CATSRMQGNQPQHF. The CDR3 DNA reads as TGTGCCACCAGCAGGATGCAGGGCAATCAGCCCCAGCATTTT.

This chain connects TRBV7-2 to TRBJ1-5; 7 positions agree with TRBD1. CDR1 is SGHTA and CDR2 is FQGNSA in the germline V gene. The V segment lost 4 bases and the J segment 5 bases; nucleotides outside the gene matches: 5. The CDR3 consists of 14 residues. For the CDR3, the DNA is TGTGCCAGCAGCTCGGGACAGACCTATCAGCCCCAGCATTTT. This translates into CASSSGQTYQPQHF.